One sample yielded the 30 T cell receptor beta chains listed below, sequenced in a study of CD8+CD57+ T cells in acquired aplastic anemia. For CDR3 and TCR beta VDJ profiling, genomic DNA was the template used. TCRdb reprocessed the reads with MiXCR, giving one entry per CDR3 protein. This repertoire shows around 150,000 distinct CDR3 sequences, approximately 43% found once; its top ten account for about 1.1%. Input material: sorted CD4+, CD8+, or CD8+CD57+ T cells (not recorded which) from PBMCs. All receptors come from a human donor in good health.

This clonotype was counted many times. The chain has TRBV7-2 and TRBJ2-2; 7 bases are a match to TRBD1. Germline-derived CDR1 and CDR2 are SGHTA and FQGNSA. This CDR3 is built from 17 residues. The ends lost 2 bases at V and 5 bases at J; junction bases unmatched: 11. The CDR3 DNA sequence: TGTGCCAGCAGCTTAACCCCCCGGGGACAGAGAACCGGGGAGCTGTTTTTT. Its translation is CASSLTPRGQRTGELFF.

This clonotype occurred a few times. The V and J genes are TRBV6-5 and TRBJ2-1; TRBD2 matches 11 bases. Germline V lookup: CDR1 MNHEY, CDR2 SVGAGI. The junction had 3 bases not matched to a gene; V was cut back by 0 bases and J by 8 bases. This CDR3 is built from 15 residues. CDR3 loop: CASSYSLAGGYEQFF. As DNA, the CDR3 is TGTGCCAGCAGTTACTCTCTAGCGGGAGGCTATGAGCAGTTCTTC.

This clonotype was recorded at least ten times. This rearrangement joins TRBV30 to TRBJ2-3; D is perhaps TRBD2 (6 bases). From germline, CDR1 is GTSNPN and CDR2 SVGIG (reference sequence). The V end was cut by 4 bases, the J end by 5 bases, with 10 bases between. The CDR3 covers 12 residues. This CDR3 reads CAWTGGKDTQYF. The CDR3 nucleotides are TGTGCCTGGACCGGGGGTAAAGATACGCAGTATTTT.

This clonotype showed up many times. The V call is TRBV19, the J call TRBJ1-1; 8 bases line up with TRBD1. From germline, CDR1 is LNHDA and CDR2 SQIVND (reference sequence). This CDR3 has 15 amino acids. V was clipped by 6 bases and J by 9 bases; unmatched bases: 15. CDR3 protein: CASRTPTGQGVKAFF. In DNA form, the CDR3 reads TGTGCCAGTAGAACCCCTACTGGACAGGGAGTTAAAGCTTTCTTT.

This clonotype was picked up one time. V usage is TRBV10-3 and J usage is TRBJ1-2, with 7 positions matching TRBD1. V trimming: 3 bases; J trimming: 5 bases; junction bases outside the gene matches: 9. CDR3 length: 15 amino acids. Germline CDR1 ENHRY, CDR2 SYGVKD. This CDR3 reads CAISETRGTVYGYTF. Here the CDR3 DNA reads TGTGCCATCAGTGAAACCAGGGGGACGGTGTATGGCTACACCTTC.

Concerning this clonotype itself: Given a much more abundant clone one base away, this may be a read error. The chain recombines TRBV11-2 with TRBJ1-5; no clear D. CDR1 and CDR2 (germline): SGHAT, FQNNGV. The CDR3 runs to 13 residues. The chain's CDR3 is CAGSSEGGQPQHF. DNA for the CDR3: TGTGCCGGCAGCTCTGAAGGTGGACAGCCCCAGCATTTT.

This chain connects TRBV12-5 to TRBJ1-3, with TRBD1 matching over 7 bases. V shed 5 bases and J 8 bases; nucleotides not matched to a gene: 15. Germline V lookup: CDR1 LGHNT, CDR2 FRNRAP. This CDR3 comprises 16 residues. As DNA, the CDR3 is TGTGCTAGTGGTCGGACGACAGGGACTAACCCGGACACCATATATTTT. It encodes CASGRTTGTNPDTIYF.

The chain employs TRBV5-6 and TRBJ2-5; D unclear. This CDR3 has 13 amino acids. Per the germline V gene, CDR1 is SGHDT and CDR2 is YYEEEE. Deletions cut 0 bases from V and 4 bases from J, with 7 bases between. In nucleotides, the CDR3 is TGTGCCAGCAGCTTGGTTGCGCGAGAGACCCAGTACTTC. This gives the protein CASSLVARETQYF.

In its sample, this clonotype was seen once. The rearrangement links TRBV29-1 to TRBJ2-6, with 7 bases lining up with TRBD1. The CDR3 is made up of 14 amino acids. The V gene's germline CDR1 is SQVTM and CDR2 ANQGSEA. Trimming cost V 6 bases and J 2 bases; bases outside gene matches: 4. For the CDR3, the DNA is TGCAGCGTACCAGACAGGGCTGGGGCCAACGTCCTGACTTTC. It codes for CSVPDRAGANVLTF. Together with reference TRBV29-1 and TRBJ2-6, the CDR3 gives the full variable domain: SAVISQKPSRDICQRGTSLTIQCQVDSQVTMMFWYRQQPGQSLTLIATANQGSEATYESGFVIDKFPISRPNLTFSTLTVSNMSPEDSSIYLCSVPDRAGANVLTFGAGSRLTVL.

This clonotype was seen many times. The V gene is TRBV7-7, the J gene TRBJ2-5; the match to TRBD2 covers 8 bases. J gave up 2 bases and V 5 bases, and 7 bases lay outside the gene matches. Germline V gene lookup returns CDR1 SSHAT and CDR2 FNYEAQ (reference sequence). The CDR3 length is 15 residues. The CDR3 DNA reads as TGTGCCAGCAGCCCCGCGGGGGGCCTTCAAGAGACCCAGTACTTC. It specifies CASSPAGGLQETQYF.

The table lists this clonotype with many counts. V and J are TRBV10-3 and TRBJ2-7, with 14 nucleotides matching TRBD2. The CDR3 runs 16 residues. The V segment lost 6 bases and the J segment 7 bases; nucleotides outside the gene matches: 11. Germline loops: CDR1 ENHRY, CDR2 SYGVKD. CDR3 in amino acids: CAISAPGLAGAREQYF. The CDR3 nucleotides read TGTGCCATCAGCGCCCCGGGACTAGCGGGAGCAAGGGAGCAGTACTTC.

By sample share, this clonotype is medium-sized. CDR3 coding DNA: TGTGCCAGCAGCCCCGCCCGGGCAGAGACCCAGTACTTC. Translation: CASSPARAETQYF. J is TRBJ2-5 and V is TRBV7-2, with D hard to call. V shed 5 bases and J shed 4 bases, with 11 bases lying between them. The CDR3 contains 13 residues. CDR1 SGHTA and CDR2 FQGNSA come from the germline V gene.

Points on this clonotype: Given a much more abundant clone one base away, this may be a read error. This chain's CDR3 is CSAIRGGACEQYF. The CDR3 DNA reads TGCAGTGCTATTCGCGGGGGAGCCTGCGAGCAGTACTTC. V and J are TRBV20-1 and TRBJ2-7; 7 bases match TRBD2. Germline V gene lookup returns CDR1 DFQATT and CDR2 SNEGSKA (reference sequence). V lost 4 bases, J lost 6 bases, and 9 bases stayed unmatched. This CDR3 comprises 13 residues.

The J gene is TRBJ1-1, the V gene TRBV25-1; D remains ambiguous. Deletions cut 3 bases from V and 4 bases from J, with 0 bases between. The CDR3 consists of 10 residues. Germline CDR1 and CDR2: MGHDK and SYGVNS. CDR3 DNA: TGTGCCAGCAGTGACACTGAAGCTTTCTTT. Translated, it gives CASSDTEAFF.

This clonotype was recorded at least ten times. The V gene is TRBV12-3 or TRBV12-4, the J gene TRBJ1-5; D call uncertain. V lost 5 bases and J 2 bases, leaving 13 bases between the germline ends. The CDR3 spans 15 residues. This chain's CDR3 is CASSPGVIGNQPQHF. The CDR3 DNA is TGTGCCAGCAGTCCCGGTGTAATAGGCAATCAGCCCCAGCATTTT.

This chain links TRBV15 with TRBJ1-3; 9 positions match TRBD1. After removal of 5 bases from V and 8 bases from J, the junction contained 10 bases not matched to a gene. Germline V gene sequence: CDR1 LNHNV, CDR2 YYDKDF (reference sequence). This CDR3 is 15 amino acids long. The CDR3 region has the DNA TGTGCCACCAGCTCCCCCGGGACAGGGATAGACACCATATATTTT. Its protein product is CATSSPGTGIDTIYF.

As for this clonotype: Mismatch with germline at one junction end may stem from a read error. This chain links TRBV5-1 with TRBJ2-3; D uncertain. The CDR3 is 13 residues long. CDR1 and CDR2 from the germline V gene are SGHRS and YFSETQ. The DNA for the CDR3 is TGCGCCAGCACCCCCTCAAACCCAGATACGCATTATTTT. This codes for CASTPSNPDTHYF.

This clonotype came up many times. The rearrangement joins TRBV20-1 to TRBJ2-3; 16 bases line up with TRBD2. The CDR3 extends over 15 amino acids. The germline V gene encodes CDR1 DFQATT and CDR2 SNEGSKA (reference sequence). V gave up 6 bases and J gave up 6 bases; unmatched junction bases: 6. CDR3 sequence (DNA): TGCAGTGCCGGGACTAGCGGGGGGGGTCTTGATACGCAGTATTTT. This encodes CSAGTSGGGLDTQYF.

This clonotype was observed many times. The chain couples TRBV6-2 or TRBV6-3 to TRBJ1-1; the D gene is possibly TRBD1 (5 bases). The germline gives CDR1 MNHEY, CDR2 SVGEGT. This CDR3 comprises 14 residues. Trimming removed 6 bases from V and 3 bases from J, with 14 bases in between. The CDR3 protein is CASSPGQTYTEAFF. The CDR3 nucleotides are TGTGCCAGCAGCCCCGGACAAACCTACACTGAAGCTTTCTTT.

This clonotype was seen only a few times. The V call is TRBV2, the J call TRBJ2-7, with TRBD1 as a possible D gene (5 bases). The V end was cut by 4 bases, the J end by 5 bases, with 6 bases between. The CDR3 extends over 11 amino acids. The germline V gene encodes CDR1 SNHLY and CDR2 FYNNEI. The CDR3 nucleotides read TGTGCCAGCAGTGCCAGGGACGAGCAGTACTTC. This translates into CASSARDEQYF.

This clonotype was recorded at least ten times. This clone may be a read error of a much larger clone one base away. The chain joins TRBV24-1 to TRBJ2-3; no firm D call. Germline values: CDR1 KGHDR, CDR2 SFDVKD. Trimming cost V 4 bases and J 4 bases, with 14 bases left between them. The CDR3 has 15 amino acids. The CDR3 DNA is TGTGCCACCAGTGACCCCCAGAGTGTGGCAGATACGCAGTATTTT. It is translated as CATSDPQSVADTQYF.

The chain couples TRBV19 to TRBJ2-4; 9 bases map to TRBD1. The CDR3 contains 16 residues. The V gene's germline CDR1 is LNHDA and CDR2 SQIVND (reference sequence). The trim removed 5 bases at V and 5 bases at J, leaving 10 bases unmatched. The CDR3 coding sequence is TGTGCCAGTAGTGTGGGACAGGGTAGGGGCGAAAACATTCAGTACTTC. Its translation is CASSVGQGRGENIQYF.

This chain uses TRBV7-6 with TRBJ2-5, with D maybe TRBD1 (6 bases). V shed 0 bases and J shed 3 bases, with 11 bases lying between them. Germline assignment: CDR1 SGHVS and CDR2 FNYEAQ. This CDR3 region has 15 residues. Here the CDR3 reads CASSLAPTGKETQYF. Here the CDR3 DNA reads TGTGCCAGCAGCTTAGCCCCCACAGGGAAAGAGACCCAGTACTTC.

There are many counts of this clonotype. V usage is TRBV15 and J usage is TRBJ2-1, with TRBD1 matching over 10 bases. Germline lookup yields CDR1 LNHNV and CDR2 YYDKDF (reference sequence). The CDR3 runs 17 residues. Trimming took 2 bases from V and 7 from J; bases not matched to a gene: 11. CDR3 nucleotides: TGTGCCACCAGCAGACCATTTCCGGGACAGGGGTTGAATGAGCAGTTCTTC. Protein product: CATSRPFPGQGLNEQFF.

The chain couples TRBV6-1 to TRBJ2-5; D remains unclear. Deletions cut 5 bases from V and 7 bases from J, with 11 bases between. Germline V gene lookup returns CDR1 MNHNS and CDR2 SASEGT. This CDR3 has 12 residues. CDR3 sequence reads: CASSSGFGTQYF. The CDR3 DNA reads TGTGCCAGCAGTTCGGGTTTCGGGACCCAGTACTTC.

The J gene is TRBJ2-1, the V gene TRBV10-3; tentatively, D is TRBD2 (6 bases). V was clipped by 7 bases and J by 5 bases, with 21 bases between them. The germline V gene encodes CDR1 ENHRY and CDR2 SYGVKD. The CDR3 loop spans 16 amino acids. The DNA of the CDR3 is TGTGCCATCACCCTGCGCGCGGGCGGGACCCACAATGAGCAGTTCTTC. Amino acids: CAITLRAGGTHNEQFF.

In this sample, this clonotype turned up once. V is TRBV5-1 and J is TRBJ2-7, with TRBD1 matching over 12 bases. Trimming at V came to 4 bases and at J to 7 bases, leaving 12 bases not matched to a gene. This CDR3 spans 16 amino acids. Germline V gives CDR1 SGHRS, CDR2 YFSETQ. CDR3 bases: TGCGCCAGCAGCCAAGATTGGGGACAGGGGGCTGGAGAGCAGTACTTC. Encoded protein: CASSQDWGQGAGEQYF.

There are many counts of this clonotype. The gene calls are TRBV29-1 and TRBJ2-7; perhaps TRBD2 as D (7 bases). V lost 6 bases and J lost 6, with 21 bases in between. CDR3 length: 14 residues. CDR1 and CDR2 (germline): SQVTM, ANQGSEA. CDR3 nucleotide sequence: TGCAGCGTGGTTTGGGGGGGCGCCCCGGTCGAGCAGTACTTC. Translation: CSVVWGGAPVEQYF.

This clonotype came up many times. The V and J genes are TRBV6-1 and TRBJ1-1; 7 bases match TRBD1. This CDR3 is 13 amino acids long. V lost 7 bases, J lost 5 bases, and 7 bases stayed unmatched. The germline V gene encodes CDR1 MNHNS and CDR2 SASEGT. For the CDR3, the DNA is TGTGCCAGCAATCCGACAGGGAGAACTGAAGCTTTCTTT. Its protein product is CASNPTGRTEAFF.

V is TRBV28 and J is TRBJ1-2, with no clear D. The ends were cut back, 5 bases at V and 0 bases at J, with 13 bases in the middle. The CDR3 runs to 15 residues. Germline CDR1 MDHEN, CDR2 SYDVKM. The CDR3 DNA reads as TGTGCCAGCAGTCATCCCTCACGGGCTAACTATGGCTACACCTTC. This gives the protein CASSHPSRANYGYTF.